These T cell receptor beta chains were read from a single sample in a study of radiation and T cells in renal cell carcinoma. Assay used: immunoSEQ multiplex PCR; TCRdb lists only in-frame clones, some missing. This sample carries 90,000 to 100,000 clones, 65% to 90% of them seen once, and the ten largest clones take under 8.5%. The specimen was blood, collected from a patient whose treatment included radiotherapy and nephrectomy. These receptors all come from a man aged 60-69 years with renal cell carcinoma. The conserved cysteine and the conserved F or W are not part of the CDR3 here. Clone size is given for some rows only: seen once, a few or many times, or a class if the clone is expanded.

j_gene: TRBJ1-2; abundance: .; v_gene: TRBV30; CDR3aa: AWSVDRTGGYGYT
j_gene: TRBJ2-3; abundance: .; v_gene: TRBV29-1; CDR3aa: SVELTGTDTQY
j_gene: TRBJ1-2; abundance: .; v_gene: TRBV6-1; CDR3aa: ASSESMGHYGYT
j_gene: TRBJ1-1; abundance: .; v_gene: TRBV10-3; CDR3aa: AISEGMMGRTEAF
j_gene: TRBJ1-1; abundance: .; v_gene: TRBV18; CDR3aa: ASSPETGGGGSTEAF
j_gene: TRBJ2-1; abundance: .; v_gene: TRBV7-2; CDR3aa: ASSRTGTSGYNEQF
j_gene: TRBJ2-3; abundance: .; v_gene: TRBV19; CDR3aa: ASSWSDSTDTQY
j_gene: TRBJ1-1; abundance: few; v_gene: TRBV4-3; CDR3aa: ASSQEVGRNTEAF
j_gene: TRBJ1-1; abundance: once; v_gene: TRBV7-3; CDR3aa: ASSQQRGTEAF
j_gene: TRBJ1-2; abundance: .; v_gene: TRBV7-9; CDR3aa: ASRGTGPHGYT
j_gene: TRBJ1-5; abundance: .; v_gene: TRBV19; CDR3aa: ASSSRGPGGGSSGNQPQH
j_gene: TRBJ2-7; abundance: few; v_gene: TRBV27; CDR3aa: ASSRSGTVYEQY
j_gene: TRBJ2-3; abundance: once; v_gene: TRBV19; CDR3aa: ASSTLSGRTADTQY
j_gene: TRBJ2-1; abundance: .; v_gene: TRBV5-6; CDR3aa: ASSLTREYNEQF
j_gene: TRBJ2-3; abundance: .; v_gene: TRBV5-1; CDR3aa: ASSLAWTSGIDTDTQY
j_gene: TRBJ2-1; abundance: .; v_gene: TRBV28; CDR3aa: ASSGQGARSYNEQF
j_gene: TRBJ2-7; abundance: once; v_gene: TRBV7-3; CDR3aa: ASSLSSGQTYEQY
j_gene: TRBJ2-2; abundance: .; v_gene: TRBV19; CDR3aa: ASSIPGGVPGELF
j_gene: TRBJ2-3; abundance: .; v_gene: TRBV19; CDR3aa: ASRPTSTDTQY
j_gene: TRBJ2-2; abundance: .; v_gene: TRBV27; CDR3aa: ASSPIGVPGELF
j_gene: TRBJ2-7; abundance: .; v_gene: TRBV10-3; CDR3aa: AIMAGLAGEQY
j_gene: TRBJ2-5; abundance: .; v_gene: TRBV19; CDR3aa: ASSNRGLAGVETQY
j_gene: TRBJ2-1; abundance: .; v_gene: TRBV27; CDR3aa: ASSLGRFNEQF
j_gene: TRBJ2-3; abundance: .; v_gene: TRBV4-3; CDR3aa: ASSQDLQRGSTDTQY
j_gene: TRBJ2-3; abundance: .; v_gene: TRBV15; CDR3aa: ATSTPGFPTRDTQY
j_gene: TRBJ1-5; abundance: few; v_gene: TRBV2; CDR3aa: ASSAFSRNNQPQH
j_gene: TRBJ2-1; abundance: .; v_gene: TRBV6-6; CDR3aa: ASSADSPYYNEQF
j_gene: .; abundance: .; v_gene: TRBV6-5; CDR3aa: ASSYRPPGQGYEQY
j_gene: TRBJ2-5; abundance: .; v_gene: TRBV10-3; CDR3aa: AISERDSGETQY
j_gene: TRBJ2-7; abundance: .; v_gene: TRBV9; CDR3aa: ASSVGSIWYEQY
j_gene: TRBJ1-2; abundance: once; v_gene: TRBV9; CDR3aa: ASSAVPPSGYT
j_gene: TRBJ1-1; abundance: .; v_gene: TRBV6-1; CDR3aa: ASSPRDRGNTEAF
j_gene: TRBJ2-2; abundance: few; v_gene: TRBV5-1; CDR3aa: ASSSTLTVTGELF
j_gene: TRBJ2-1; abundance: .; v_gene: TRBV5-6; CDR3aa: ASSLRWDSGSYNEQF
j_gene: TRBJ1-2; abundance: .; v_gene: TRBV6-5; CDR3aa: ASSYSGQGFYGYT
j_gene: TRBJ2-7; abundance: .; v_gene: TRBV7-7; CDR3aa: ASSLALSYEQY
j_gene: TRBJ2-7; abundance: .; v_gene: TRBV7-9; CDR3aa: ASSSPVDSFYEQY
j_gene: TRBJ1-1; abundance: .; v_gene: TRBV19; CDR3aa: ASTTLDRMNTEAF
j_gene: TRBJ2-3; abundance: once; v_gene: TRBV11-3; CDR3aa: ASSSTSGSPTDTQY
j_gene: TRBJ2-1; abundance: .; v_gene: TRBV28; CDR3aa: ASSPDLASDNEQF
j_gene: TRBJ1-1; abundance: few; v_gene: TRBV7-7; CDR3aa: ASSLEMNTEAF
j_gene: TRBJ2-1; abundance: .; v_gene: TRBV6-4; CDR3aa: ASSEGQGPYNEQF
j_gene: TRBJ2-1; abundance: once; v_gene: TRBV11-3; CDR3aa: ASSSADPRSSYNEQF
j_gene: TRBJ2-5; abundance: .; v_gene: TRBV7-8; CDR3aa: ASSLRQGVETQY
j_gene: TRBJ1-1; abundance: .; v_gene: TRBV6-1; CDR3aa: ASSGGQGRTEAF
j_gene: TRBJ2-5; abundance: .; v_gene: TRBV7-2; CDR3aa: ASSLRLAGGVTETQY
j_gene: TRBJ2-1; abundance: few; v_gene: TRBV25-1; CDR3aa: ASSARTGSYNEQF
j_gene: TRBJ2-7; abundance: once; v_gene: TRBV7-2; CDR3aa: ASSPTSGPYEQY